This TCR beta chain emerged from a study of response to subunit inactivated influenza vaccine. Points from the study as a whole: The authors proposed limited new T cell recruitment per seasonal influenza vaccination.

TCRdb analysed the RT-PCR reads with MiXCR anew, one entry per CDR3 protein. The sample contains about 580,000 distinct CDR3 sequences, 12% to 15% of which appear only once. On this clonotype itself: Its specificity is unknown.

Trimming left V 2 bases short and J 0 bases short, with 12 bases between. The germline gives CDR1 SGHTA, CDR2 FQGTGA. The CDR3 loop spans 16 amino acids. Sequenced material: PBMCs from blood, taken approximately 12 days after vaccination. The genes are TRBV7-3 and TRBJ2-3; D gene unclear. The source is a middle-aged man who received an inactivated influenza vaccine. The CDR3 DNA reads TGTGCCAGCAGCTTACGGATGCGTGGGAGCACAGATACGCAGTATTTT. It encodes CASSLRMRGSTDTQYF.